A selection of T cell receptor beta chains follows, all from one sample in a study of Ad26.COV2.S vaccination and SARS-CoV-2 variants. Clones were sequenced by immunoSEQ multiplex PCR, and TCRdb holds only the in-frame ones, with some missing. The sample yields around 340,000 clones, 88% seen once. This specimen was peripheral blood, taken in a trial of Ad26.COV2.S vaccine versus placebo. These receptors all stem from a person between 18 and 59 years old who received the Ad26.COV2.S COVID-19 vaccine or a placebo. CDR3s include the opening cysteine and the closing phenylalanine or tryptophan. A D gene is named only where the DNA matches it firmly. A clone size is listed for some rows: how often the clone was seen (once, few, many), or a class if it is expanded.

d_call | j_call | cdr3_length | v_call | clone_size | cdr3_nt | cdr3_aa
- | TRBJ2-7 | 14 | TRBV30 | - | TGTGCCTGGAGTGTCGGCGGGACCTCCTACGAGCAGTACTTC | CAWSVGGTSYEQYF
- | TRBJ1-1 | 14 | TRBV27 | - | TGTGCCAGCAGTGCCCCCCCAGCGAATACTGAAGCTTTCTTT | CASSAPPANTEAFF
TRBD1 | TRBJ2-5 | 16 | TRBV5-4 | - | TGTGCCAGCAGCATCCGGGACAGGGGTTACCAAGAGACCCAGTACTTC | CASSIRDRGYQETQYF
TRBD2 | TRBJ2-1 | 15 | TRBV5-4 | - | TGTGCCAGCAGCCCTCCAAGCGGGGAAGGAGGGGAGCAGTTCTTC | CASSPPSGEGGEQFF
TRBD2 | TRBJ2-5 | 17 | TRBV7-3 | - | TGTGCCAGCAGCTTAACCCGACTAGCGGGAGTATATGAGACCCAGTACTTC | CASSLTRLAGVYETQYF
- | TRBJ2-4 | 13 | TRBV7-2 | - | TGTGCCAGCAGCTTAGGACAGAAAAACATTCAGTACTTC | CASSLGQKNIQYF
- | TRBJ2-2 | 12 | TRBV27 | once | TGTGCCAGCAGTCCTCAGACCGGGGAGCTGTTTTTT | CASSPQTGELFF
- | TRBJ1-1 | 16 | TRBV4-1 | - | TGCGCCAGCAGCCAAACCGGGGCCGAGGCTTCGTTTGAAGCTTTCTTT | CASSQTGAEASFEAFF
- | TRBJ1-5 | 15 | TRBV27 | - | TGTGCCAGCAGTTTGCGGGCCTCCTCAAATCAGCCCCAGCATTTT | CASSLRASSNQPQHF
- | TRBJ2-2 | 17 | TRBV4-2 | - | TGTGCCAGCAGCCAAGTGAGGGGAGGAGAGGGCACCGGGGAGCTGTTTTTT | CASSQVRGGEGTGELFF
- | TRBJ2-1 | 13 | TRBV9 | few | TGTGCCAGCAGCGGCGCTGGAGGAAATGAGCAGTTCTTC | CASSGAGGNEQFF
- | TRBJ2-7 | 14 | TRBV30 | - | TGTGCCTGGGAAGATATGGGCGGCGGTCGGGAGCAGTACTTC | CAWEDMGGGREQYF
- | TRBJ1-5 | 13 | TRBV15 | few | TGTGCCACCAGCAGAGATCGGAATCAGCCCCAGCATTTT | CATSRDRNQPQHF
- | TRBJ1-5 | 14 | TRBV6-4 | - | TGTGCCAGCAGTGTTGAAAAAGGAAATCAGCCCCAGCATTTT | CASSVEKGNQPQHF
TRBD1 | TRBJ2-7 | 18 | TRBV7-2 | once | TGTGCCAGCAGCCCCCACTCATCAGGGGGCGCAGCCTCCGACGAGCAGTACTTC | CASSPHSSGGAASDEQYF
- | TRBJ2-7 | 11 | TRBV28 | - | TGTGCCAGCAGCCGACGGCGTGAGCAGTACTTC | CASSRRREQYF
- | TRBJ2-2 | 16 | TRBV27 | - | TGTGCCAGTAAGGGTCAGCGGGTATCGAACACCGGGGAGCTGTTTTTT | CASKGQRVSNTGELFF
- | TRBJ2-1 | 12 | TRBV2 | once | TGTGCCAGCCTCCTGGCCAGGTACGAGCAGTTCTTC | CASLLARYEQFF
- | TRBJ2-1 | 14 | TRBV6-5 | - | TGTGCCAGCGGAAGGGCAGGGGTGTACAATGAGCAGTTCTTC | CASGRAGVYNEQFF
- | TRBJ1-1 | 15 | TRBV27 | once | TGTGCCAGCAGAGATCCCCGTGGTCACTACACTGAAGCTTTCTTT | CASRDPRGHYTEAFF
- | TRBJ2-3 | 16 | TRBV18 | - | TGTGCCAGCTCACCACCCCAGGGGCTGGACCTCAATACGCAGTATTTT | CASSPPQGLDLNTQYF
- | TRBJ1-1 | 12 | TRBV28 | - | TGTGCCAGCAGTCTGGCGTTTCGGGAAGCTTTCTTT | CASSLAFREAFF
TRBD1 | TRBJ1-5 | 14 | TRBV6-2/TRBV6-3 | - | TGTGCCAGCAGTTATAGGGCAGGGGGTTGGGCCCAGCATTTT | CASSYRAGGWAQHF
- | TRBJ1-5 | 14 | TRBV10-3 | - | TGTGCCATCACACCCGACCGGGGCAATCAGCCCCAGCATTTT | CAITPDRGNQPQHF
- | TRBJ1-5 | 17 | TRBV15 | - | TGTGCCACCAGCAGAGATAGTCATTTCGGGGGAGATCAGCCCCAGCATTTT | CATSRDSHFGGDQPQHF
- | TRBJ2-5 | 13 | TRBV12-5 | - | TGTGCTAGTGGGACAGCGTACCAAGAGACCCAGTACTTC | CASGTAYQETQYF
TRBD1 | TRBJ1-5 | 17 | TRBV18 | - | TGTGCCAGCTCACCCAGACAGGGAGGGACTAGCAATCAGCCCCAGCATTTT | CASSPRQGGTSNQPQHF
- | TRBJ1-6 | 16 | TRBV5-4 | once | TGTGCCAGCAGCTTTCCAGGGGAGGTGGGAAATTCACCCCTCCACTTT | CASSFPGEVGNSPLHF
- | TRBJ2-4 | 12 | TRBV2 | - | TGTGCCAGCAGCAGGGAAACTAACATTCAGTACTTC | CASSRETNIQYF
TRBD2 | TRBJ2-3 | 16 | TRBV7-9 | - | TGTGCCAGCACCCCCCCGGGACTAGCGGGAACAGATACGCAGTATTTT | CASTPPGLAGTDTQYF
- | TRBJ1-5 | 14 | TRBV5-6 | - | TGTGCCAGCAGCTCCTGGGACATAAATCAGCCCCAGCATTTT | CASSSWDINQPQHF
TRBD2 | TRBJ2-1 | 15 | TRBV7-2 | - | TGTGCCAGCACCACCGGGACTAGCGGTTACAATGAGCAGTTCTTC | CASTTGTSGYNEQFF
- | TRBJ1-2 | 13 | TRBV6-2/TRBV6-3 | - | TGTGCCAGCAGTTACTCGAATAACTATGGCTACACCTTC | CASSYSNNYGYTF
TRBD1 | TRBJ2-1 | 14 | TRBV29-1 | - | TGCAGCGTTGTTTTGACAGGGGGCTGGTACGAGCAGTTCTTC | CSVVLTGGWYEQFF
TRBD1 | TRBJ2-7 | 14 | TRBV3-1/TRBV3-2 | few | TGTGCCAGCAGCCAAGGGACAGGGACCAACGAGCAGTACTTC | CASSQGTGTNEQYF
- | TRBJ1-2 | 11 | TRBV29-1 | - | TGCAGCGTGTCACAGGGAACCACCTACACCTTC | CSVSQGTTYTF
TRBD2 | TRBJ2-2 | 18 | TRBV27 | - | TGTGCCAGCAGTTCTCCTAGCGGGATGGCCCTTGGAACCGGGGAGCTGTTTTTT | CASSSPSGMALGTGELFF